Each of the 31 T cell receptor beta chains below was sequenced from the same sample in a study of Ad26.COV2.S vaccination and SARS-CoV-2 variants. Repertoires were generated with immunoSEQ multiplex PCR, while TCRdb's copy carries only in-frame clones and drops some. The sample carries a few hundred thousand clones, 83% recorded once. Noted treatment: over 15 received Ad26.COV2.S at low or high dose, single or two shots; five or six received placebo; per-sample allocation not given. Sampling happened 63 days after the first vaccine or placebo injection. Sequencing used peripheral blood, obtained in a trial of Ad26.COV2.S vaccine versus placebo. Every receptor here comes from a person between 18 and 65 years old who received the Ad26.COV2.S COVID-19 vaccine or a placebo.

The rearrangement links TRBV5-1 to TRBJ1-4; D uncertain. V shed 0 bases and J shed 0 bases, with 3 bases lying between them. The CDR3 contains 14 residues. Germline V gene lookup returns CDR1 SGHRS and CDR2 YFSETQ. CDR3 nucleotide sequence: TGCGCCAGCAGCTTGGTTGCAACTAATGAAAAACTGTTTTTT. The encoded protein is CASSLVATNEKLFF.

CDR3 coding DNA: TGTGCCAGCAGCTCAGGGAGGGATGAGCAGTTCTTC. This codes for CASSSGRDEQFF. V is TRBV7-6 and J is TRBJ2-1; 7 nucleotides line up with TRBD2. V dropped 4 bases and J dropped 8; count of bases not matched to a gene: 2. The CDR3 length is 12 residues. CDR1 is SGHVS, CDR2 FNYEAQ, per germline. The full variable domain, completed using reference TRBV7-6 and TRBJ2-1, is GAGVSQSPRYKVTKRGQDVALRCDPISGHVSLYWYRQALGQGPEFLTYFNYEAQQDKSGLPNDRFSAERPEGSISTLTIQRTEQRDSAMYRCASSSGRDEQFFGPGTRLTVL.

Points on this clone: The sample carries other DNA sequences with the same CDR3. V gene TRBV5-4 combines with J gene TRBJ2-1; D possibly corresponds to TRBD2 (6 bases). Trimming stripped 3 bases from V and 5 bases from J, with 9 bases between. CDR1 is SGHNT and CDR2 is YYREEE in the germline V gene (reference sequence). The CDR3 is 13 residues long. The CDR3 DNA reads TGTGCCAGCAGCTCGGGACTTAACAATGAGCAGTTCTTC. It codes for CASSSGLNNEQFF.

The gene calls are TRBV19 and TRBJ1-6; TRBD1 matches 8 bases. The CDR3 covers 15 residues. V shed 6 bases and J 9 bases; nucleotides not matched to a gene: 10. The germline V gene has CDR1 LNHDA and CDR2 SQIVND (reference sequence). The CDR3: CASSLGTGSPSPLHF. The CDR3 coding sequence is TGTGCCAGTAGCCTAGGGACAGGATCTCCTTCACCCCTCCACTTT.

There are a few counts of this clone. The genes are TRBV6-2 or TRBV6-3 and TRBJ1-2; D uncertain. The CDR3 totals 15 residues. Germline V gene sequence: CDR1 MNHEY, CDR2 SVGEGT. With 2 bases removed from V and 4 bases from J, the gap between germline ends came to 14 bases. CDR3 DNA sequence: TGTGCCAGCAGTTACGGCTTACATTTTTCCTATGGCTACACCTTC. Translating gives CASSYGLHFSYGYTF.

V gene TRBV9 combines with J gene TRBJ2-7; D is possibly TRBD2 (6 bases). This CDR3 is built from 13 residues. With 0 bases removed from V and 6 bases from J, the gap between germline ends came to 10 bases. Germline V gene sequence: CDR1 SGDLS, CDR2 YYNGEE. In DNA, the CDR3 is TGTGCCAGCAGCGTAGTTGGGGGAGGCGAGCAGTACTTC. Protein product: CASSVVGGGEQYF.

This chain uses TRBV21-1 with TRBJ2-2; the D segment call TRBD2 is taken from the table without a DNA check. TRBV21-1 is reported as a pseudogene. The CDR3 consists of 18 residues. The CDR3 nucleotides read TGTGCCAGCAGCTCCCTACCCGAAGTAGCGACGAACACCGGGGAGCTGTTTTTT. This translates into CASSSLPEVATNTGELFF.

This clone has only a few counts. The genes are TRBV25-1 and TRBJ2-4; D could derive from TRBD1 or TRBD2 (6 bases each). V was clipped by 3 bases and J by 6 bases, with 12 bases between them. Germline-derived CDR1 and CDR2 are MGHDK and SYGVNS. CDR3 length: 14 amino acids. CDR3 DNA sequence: TGTGCCAGCAGTGAGGGGGGCCCGGGAAACATTCAGTACTTC. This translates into CASSEGGPGNIQYF.

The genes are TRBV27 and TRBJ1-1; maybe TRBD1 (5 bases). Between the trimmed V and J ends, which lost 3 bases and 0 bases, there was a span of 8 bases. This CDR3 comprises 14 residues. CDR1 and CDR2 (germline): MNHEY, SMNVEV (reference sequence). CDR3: CASSFYRMNTEAFF. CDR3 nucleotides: TGTGCCAGCAGTTTCTACAGGATGAACACTGAAGCTTTCTTT.

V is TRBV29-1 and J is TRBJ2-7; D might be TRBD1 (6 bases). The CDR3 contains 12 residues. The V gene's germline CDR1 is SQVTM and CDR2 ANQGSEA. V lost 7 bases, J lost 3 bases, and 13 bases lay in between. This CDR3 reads CSAGTPYYEQYF. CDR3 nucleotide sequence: TGCAGCGCGGGGACACCATACTACGAGCAGTACTTC.

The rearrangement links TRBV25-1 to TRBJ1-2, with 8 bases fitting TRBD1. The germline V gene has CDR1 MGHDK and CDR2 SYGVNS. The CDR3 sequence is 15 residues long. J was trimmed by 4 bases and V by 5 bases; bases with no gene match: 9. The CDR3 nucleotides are TGTGCCAGCAGTCGACAGGGGCCCGGCGGCTATGGCTACACCTTC. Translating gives CASSRQGPGGYGYTF.

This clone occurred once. The CDR3 loop reads CASSLAFVGNGYTF. The DNA of the CDR3 is TGTGCCAGCAGCTTAGCCTTCGTAGGGAACGGCTACACCTTC. The rearrangement links TRBV7-9 to TRBJ1-2; D ambiguous. With 0 bases removed from V and 8 bases from J, the gap between germline ends came to 13 bases. Germline CDR1 is SEHNR and CDR2 is FQNEAQ (reference sequence). The CDR3 is made up of 14 amino acids.

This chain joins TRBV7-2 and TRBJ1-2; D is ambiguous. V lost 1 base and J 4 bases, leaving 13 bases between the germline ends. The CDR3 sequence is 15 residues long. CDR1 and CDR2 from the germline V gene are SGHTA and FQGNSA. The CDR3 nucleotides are TGTGCCAGCAGCTTAGGGGCAGGTGCCCTCTATGGCTACACCTTC. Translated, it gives CASSLGAGALYGYTF.

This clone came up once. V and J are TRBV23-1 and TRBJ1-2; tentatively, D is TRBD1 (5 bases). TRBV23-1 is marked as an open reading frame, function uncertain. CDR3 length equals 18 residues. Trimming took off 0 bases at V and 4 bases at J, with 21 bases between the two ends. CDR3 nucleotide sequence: TGCGCCAGCAGTCAATCGGGTAATAGGGAGGGGACTATCTATGGCTACACCTTC. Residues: CASSQSGNREGTIYGYTF.

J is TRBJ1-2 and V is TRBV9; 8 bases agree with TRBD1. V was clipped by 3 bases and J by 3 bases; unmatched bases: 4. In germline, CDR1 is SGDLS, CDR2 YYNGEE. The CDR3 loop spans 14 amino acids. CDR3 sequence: CASSGTQGDYGYTF. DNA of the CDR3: TGTGCCAGCAGCGGGACACAGGGGGACTATGGCTACACCTTC. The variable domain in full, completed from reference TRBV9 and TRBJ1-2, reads DSGVTQTPKHLITATGQRVTLRCSPRSGDLSVYWYQQSLDQGLQFLIQYYNGEERAKGNILERFSAQQFPDLHSELNLSSLELGDSALYFCASSGTQGDYGYTFGSGTRLTVV.

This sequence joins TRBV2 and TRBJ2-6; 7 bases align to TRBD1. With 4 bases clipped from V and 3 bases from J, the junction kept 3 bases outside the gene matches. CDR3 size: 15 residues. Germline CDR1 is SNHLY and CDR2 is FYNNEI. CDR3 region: CASSAQGVGANVLTF. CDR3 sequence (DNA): TGTGCCAGCAGTGCTCAGGGGGTTGGGGCCAACGTCCTGACTTTC.

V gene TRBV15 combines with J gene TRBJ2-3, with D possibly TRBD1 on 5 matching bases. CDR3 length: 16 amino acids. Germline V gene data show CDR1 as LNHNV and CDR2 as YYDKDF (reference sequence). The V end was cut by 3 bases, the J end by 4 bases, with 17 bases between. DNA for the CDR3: TGTGCCACCAGCAGGACAGTCCCGAGTGGCGCAGATACGCAGTATTTT. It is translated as CATSRTVPSGADTQYF. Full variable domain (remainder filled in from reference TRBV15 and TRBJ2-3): DAMVIQNPRYQVTQFGKPVTLSCSQTLNHNVMYWYQQKSSQAPKLLFHYYDKDFNNEADTPDNFQSRRPNTSFCFLDIRSPGLGDTAMYLCATSRTVPSGADTQYFGPGTRLTVL.

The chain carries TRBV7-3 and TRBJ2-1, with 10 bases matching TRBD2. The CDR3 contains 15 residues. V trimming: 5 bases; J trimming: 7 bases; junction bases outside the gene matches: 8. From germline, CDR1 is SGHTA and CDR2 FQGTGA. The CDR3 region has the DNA TGTGCCAGCAGCCCCAGCGGGGGGGCCGGGAATGAGCAGTTCTTC. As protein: CASSPSGGAGNEQFF.

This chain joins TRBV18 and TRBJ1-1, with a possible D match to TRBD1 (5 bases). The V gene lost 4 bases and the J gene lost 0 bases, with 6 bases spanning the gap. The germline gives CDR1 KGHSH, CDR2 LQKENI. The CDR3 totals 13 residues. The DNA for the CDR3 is TGTGCCAGCTCACGACAGATGAACACTGAAGCTTTCTTT. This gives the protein CASSRQMNTEAFF.

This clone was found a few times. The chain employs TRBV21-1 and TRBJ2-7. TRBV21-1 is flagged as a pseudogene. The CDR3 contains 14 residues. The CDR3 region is CASSKVGPFYEQYF. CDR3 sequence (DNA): TGTGCCAGCAGCAAAGTCGGCCCGTTCTACGAGCAGTACTTC.

In nucleotides, the CDR3 is TGTGCCAGCAGTGTAGGGCTTGGCAATGAGCAGTTCTTC. This encodes CASSVGLGNEQFF. V and J are TRBV25-1 and TRBJ2-1; D not certain. V shed 4 bases and J shed 6 bases, with 10 bases lying between them. Germline CDR1 and CDR2: MGHDK and SYGVNS. CDR3 size: 13 residues. Full variable domain (rest looked up from reference TRBV25-1 and TRBJ2-1): EADIYQTPRYLVIGTGKKITLECSQTMGHDKMYWYQQDPGMELHLIHYSYGVNSTEKGDLSSESTVSRIRTEHFPLTLESARPSHTSQYLCASSVGLGNEQFFGPGTRLTVL.

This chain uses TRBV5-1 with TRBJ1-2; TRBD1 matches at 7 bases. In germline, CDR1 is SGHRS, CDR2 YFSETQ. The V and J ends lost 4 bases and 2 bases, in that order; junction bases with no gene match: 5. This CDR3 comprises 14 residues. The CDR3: CASSPETGNYGYTF. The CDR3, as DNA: TGCGCCAGCAGCCCTGAGACAGGGAACTATGGCTACACCTTC. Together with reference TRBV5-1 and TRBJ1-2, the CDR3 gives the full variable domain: KAGVTQTPRYLIKTRGQQVTLSCSPISGHRSVSWYQQTPGQGLQFLFEYFSETQRNKGNFPGRFSGRQFSNSRSEMNVSTLELGDSALYLCASSPETGNYGYTFGSGTRLTVV.

The CDR3 DNA reads as TGTGCCAGCAGCCCCCCGGGTGGGACCCAGTACTTC. Translating it yields CASSPPGGTQYF. The chain joins TRBV5-4 to TRBJ2-5; the D is unclear. Trimming stripped 4 bases from V and 7 bases from J, with 11 bases between. The CDR3 contains 12 residues. Germline V lookup: CDR1 SGHNT, CDR2 YYREEE (reference sequence).

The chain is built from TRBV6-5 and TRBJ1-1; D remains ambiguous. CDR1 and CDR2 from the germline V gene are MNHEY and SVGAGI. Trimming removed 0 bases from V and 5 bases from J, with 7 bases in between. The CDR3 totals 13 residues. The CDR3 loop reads CASSYSRQTEAFF. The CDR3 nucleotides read TGTGCCAGCAGTTACTCTAGACAAACTGAAGCTTTCTTT.

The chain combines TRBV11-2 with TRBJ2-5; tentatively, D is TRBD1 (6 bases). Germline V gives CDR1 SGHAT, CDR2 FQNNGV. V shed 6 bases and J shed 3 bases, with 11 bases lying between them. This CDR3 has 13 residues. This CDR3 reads CASRWTAKETQYF. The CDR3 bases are TGTGCCAGCAGATGGACAGCTAAAGAGACCCAGTACTTC. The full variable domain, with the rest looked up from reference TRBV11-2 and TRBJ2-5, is EAGVAQSPRYKIIEKRQSVAFWCNPISGHATLYWYQQILGQGPKLLIQFQNNGVVDDSQLPKDRFSAERLKGVDSTLKIQPAKLEDSAVYLCASRWTAKETQYFGPGTRLLVL.

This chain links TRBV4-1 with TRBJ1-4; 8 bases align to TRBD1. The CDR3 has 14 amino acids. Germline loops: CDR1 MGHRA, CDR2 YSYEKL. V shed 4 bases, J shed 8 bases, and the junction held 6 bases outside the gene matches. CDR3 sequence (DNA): TGCGCCAGCAGCCCAGGACAGGGACGCGAAAAACTGTTTTTT. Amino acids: CASSPGQGREKLFF.

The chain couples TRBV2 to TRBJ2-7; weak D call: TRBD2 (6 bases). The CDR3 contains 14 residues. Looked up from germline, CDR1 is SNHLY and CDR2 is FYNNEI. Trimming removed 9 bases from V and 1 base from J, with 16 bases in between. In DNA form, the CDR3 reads TGTGCCAGTACCGAAGATGGGAGGTCCTACGAGCAGTACTTC. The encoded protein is CASTEDGRSYEQYF.

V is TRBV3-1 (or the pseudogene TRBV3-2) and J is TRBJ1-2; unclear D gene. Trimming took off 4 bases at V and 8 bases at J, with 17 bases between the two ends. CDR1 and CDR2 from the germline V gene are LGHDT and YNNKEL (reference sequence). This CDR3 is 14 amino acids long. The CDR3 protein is CASSPSVTVGGYTF. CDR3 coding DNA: TGTGCCAGCAGCCCAAGCGTCACAGTAGGAGGCTACACCTTC.

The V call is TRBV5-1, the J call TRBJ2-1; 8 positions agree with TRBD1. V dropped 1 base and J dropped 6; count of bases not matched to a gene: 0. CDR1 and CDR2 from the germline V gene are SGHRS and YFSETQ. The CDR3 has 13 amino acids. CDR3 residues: CASSLTGGNEQFF. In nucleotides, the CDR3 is TGCGCCAGCAGCTTGACAGGGGGCAATGAGCAGTTCTTC.

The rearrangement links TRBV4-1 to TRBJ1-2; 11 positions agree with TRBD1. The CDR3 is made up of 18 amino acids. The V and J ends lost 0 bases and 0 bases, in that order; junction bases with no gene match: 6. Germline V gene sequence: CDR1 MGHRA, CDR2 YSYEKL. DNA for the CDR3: TGCGCCAGCAGCCAAGATCGGACAGGGGGCCTAACTAACTATGGCTACACCTTC. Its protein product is CASSQDRTGGLTNYGYTF.

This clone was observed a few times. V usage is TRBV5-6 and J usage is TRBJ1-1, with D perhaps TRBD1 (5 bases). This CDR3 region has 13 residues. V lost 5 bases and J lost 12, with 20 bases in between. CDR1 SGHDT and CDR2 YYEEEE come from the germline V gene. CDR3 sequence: CASRGPSAGSPFF. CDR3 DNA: TGTGCCAGCAGGGGGCCCTCGGCGGGGAGTCCTTTCTTT.